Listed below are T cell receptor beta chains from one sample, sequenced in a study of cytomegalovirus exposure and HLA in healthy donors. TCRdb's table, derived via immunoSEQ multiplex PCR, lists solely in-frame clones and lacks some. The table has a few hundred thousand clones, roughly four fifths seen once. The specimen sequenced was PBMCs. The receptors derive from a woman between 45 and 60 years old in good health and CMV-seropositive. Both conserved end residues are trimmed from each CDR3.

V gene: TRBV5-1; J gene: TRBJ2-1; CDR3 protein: ASSLLAVYNEQF
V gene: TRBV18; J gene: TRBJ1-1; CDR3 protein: ASRQGGRTEAF
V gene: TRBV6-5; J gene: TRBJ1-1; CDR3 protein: ASSKNRVGNTEAF
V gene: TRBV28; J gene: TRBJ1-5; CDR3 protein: ASSPPRGQTFSNQPQH
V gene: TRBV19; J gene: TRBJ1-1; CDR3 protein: ASSNWQNTEAF
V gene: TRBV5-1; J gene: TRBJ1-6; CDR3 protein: ASSLGQGARNSPLH
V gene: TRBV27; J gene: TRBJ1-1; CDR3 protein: ASNINRGVVGEAF
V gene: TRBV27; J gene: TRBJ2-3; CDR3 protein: ASLASGADTQY
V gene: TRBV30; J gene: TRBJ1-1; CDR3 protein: AWSVTRRSTEAF
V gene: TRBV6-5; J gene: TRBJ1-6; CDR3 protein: ASSYSGSSYNSPLH
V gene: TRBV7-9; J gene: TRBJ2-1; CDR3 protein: SSSQGSNEQF
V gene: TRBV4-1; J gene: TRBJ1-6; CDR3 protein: ASSQKDRVFNSPLH
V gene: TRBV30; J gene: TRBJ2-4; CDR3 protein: AWSLWRGDTVAKNIQY
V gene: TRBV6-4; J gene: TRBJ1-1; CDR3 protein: ASSVQGAVNTEAF
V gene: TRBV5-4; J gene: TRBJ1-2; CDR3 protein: ASSLSGAVYGYT
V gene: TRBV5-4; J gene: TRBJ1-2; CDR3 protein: ASSSRTGNYGYT
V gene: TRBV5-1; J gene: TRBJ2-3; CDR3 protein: ASSLGTSFTDTQY
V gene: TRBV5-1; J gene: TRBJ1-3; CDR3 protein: ASSGGTGQSGNTIY
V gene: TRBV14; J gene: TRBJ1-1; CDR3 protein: ASSPEDMNTEAF
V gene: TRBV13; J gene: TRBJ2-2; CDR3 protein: ASSLEGGTNTGELF
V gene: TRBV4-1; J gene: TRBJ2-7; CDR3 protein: ASSQASESSYEQY